Following are 9 T cell receptor beta chains from one sample sequenced in a study of Graves' ophthalmopathy and Graves' hyperthyroidism (dated by TCRdb to 2017 to 2018). Sequencing took place on an Illumina HiSeq 2000. TCR beta CDR3 regions were amplified from RNA transcripts for repertoire sequencing. A first-round RT-PCR used HTBI primers with the Qiagen OneStep RT-PCR kit, followed by a second-round multiplex PCR, size selection and purification. TCRdb passed the public sequencing reads through fastp at Q25 and MiXCR, retaining productive beta sequences. For every CDR3 protein sequence, its rows merge into one entry that carries the most common genes and DNA. Recorded for this sample are roughly 380,000 distinct CDR3 sequences; approximately 15% of them occurred a single time. The ten largest clones add up to approximately 7% of the sample. What was sequenced was peripheral blood. The receptors were gathered from a woman aged 18-35 years with stable Graves' hyperthyroidism. Donor details come from another sample of the same person, matched by shared clones.

The chain couples TRBV20-1 to TRBJ2-5; 7 bases are shared with TRBD1. The CDR3 contains 13 residues. V trimming: 5 bases; J trimming: 2 bases; junction bases outside the gene matches: 5. The germline V gene has CDR1 DFQATT and CDR2 SNEGSKA (reference sequence). CDR3 DNA sequence: TGCAGTGCTGCACCGGGACAGCAAGAGACCCAGTACTTC. Protein: CSAAPGQQETQYF.

This clonotype showed up many times. This sequence joins TRBV14 and TRBJ1-2; D is undetermined. CDR1 is SGHDN and CDR2 is FVKESK in the germline V gene. Trimming stripped 1 base from V and 3 bases from J, with 6 bases between. This CDR3 comprises 13 residues. The CDR3 loop is CASSQVAHYGYTF. The CDR3 nucleotides are TGTGCCAGCAGCCAAGTTGCGCACTATGGCTACACCTTC.

This clonotype has just a few counts. This chain uses TRBV5-1 with TRBJ2-5, with 10 nucleotides matching TRBD1. CDR3 length: 16 residues. CDR1 SGHRS and CDR2 YFSETQ come from the germline V gene. J gave up 5 bases and V 4 bases, and 11 bases lay outside the gene matches. The CDR3 region is CASSQTRTGGGETQYF. CDR3 sequence (DNA): TGCGCCAGCAGCCAGACCCGGACAGGGGGAGGGGAGACCCAGTACTTC.

This sequence joins TRBV12-3 or TRBV12-4 and TRBJ1-1, with a tentative D call TRBD1 (5 bases). The CDR3 loop spans 14 amino acids. V lost 1 base and J lost 6, with 12 bases in between. The DNA for the CDR3 is TGTGCCAGCAGTTTAGGTGCCGGGACGTCTGAAGCTTTCTTT. It codes for CASSLGAGTSEAFF.

This clonotype was observed a handful of times. A much larger clone differs from this one at a single base, so this may be a read error. The CDR3: CALGEGRDGYTF. The CDR3 coding sequence is TGTGCCCTGGGGGAGGGGAGGGATGGCTACACCTTC. V usage is TRBV12-3 or TRBV12-4 and J usage is TRBJ1-2, with a possible D match to TRBD1 (5 bases). Trimming cost V 11 bases and J 6 bases, with 16 bases left between them. The CDR3 length is 12 residues.

In its sample, this clonotype was seen many times. The rearrangement joins TRBV19 to TRBJ1-2; TRBD1 matches 9 bases. The CDR3 covers 16 residues. The J segment lost 5 bases and the V segment lost 4 bases, leaving 11 bases of the junction unmatched. Germline V gene lookup returns CDR1 LNHDA and CDR2 SQIVND (reference sequence). The CDR3: CASSTRTGQGFYGYTF. CDR3 nucleotides: TGTGCCAGTAGTACCCGAACCGGACAGGGGTTTTATGGCTACACCTTC.

This clonotype was detected many times. J is TRBJ2-7 and V is TRBV5-1; D gene unclear. From germline, CDR1 is SGHRS and CDR2 YFSETQ. The CDR3 is 12 amino acids. V lost 2 bases to trimming and J lost 7 bases, with 10 bases between them. CDR3 sequence: CASSLREGEQYF. CDR3 sequence (DNA): TGCGCCAGCAGCTTACGCGAAGGGGAGCAGTACTTC.

This clonotype was picked up many times. The rearrangement joins TRBV27 to TRBJ1-2, with TRBD1 matching 9 bases. The CDR3 loop spans 15 amino acids. V shed 8 bases, J shed 5 bases, and the junction held 12 bases outside the gene matches. Per the germline V gene, CDR1 is MNHEY and CDR2 is SMNVEV (reference sequence). CDR3 sequence reads: CASRGTGTSTYGYTF. The CDR3 DNA reads as TGTGCCAGCCGTGGGACAGGGACATCTACTTATGGCTACACCTTC.

This clonotype was counted at least ten times. The chain has TRBV6-5 and TRBJ2-5; D might be TRBD1 or TRBD2, each matching 5 bases. The germline V gene encodes CDR1 MNHEY and CDR2 SVGAGI. Trimming left V 4 bases short and J 1 base short, with 13 bases between. The CDR3 is 15 amino acids. CDR3 coding DNA: TGTGCCAGCAGTTCTGGGGGTAGCCTCCAAGAGACCCAGTACTTC. This codes for CASSSGGSLQETQYF.